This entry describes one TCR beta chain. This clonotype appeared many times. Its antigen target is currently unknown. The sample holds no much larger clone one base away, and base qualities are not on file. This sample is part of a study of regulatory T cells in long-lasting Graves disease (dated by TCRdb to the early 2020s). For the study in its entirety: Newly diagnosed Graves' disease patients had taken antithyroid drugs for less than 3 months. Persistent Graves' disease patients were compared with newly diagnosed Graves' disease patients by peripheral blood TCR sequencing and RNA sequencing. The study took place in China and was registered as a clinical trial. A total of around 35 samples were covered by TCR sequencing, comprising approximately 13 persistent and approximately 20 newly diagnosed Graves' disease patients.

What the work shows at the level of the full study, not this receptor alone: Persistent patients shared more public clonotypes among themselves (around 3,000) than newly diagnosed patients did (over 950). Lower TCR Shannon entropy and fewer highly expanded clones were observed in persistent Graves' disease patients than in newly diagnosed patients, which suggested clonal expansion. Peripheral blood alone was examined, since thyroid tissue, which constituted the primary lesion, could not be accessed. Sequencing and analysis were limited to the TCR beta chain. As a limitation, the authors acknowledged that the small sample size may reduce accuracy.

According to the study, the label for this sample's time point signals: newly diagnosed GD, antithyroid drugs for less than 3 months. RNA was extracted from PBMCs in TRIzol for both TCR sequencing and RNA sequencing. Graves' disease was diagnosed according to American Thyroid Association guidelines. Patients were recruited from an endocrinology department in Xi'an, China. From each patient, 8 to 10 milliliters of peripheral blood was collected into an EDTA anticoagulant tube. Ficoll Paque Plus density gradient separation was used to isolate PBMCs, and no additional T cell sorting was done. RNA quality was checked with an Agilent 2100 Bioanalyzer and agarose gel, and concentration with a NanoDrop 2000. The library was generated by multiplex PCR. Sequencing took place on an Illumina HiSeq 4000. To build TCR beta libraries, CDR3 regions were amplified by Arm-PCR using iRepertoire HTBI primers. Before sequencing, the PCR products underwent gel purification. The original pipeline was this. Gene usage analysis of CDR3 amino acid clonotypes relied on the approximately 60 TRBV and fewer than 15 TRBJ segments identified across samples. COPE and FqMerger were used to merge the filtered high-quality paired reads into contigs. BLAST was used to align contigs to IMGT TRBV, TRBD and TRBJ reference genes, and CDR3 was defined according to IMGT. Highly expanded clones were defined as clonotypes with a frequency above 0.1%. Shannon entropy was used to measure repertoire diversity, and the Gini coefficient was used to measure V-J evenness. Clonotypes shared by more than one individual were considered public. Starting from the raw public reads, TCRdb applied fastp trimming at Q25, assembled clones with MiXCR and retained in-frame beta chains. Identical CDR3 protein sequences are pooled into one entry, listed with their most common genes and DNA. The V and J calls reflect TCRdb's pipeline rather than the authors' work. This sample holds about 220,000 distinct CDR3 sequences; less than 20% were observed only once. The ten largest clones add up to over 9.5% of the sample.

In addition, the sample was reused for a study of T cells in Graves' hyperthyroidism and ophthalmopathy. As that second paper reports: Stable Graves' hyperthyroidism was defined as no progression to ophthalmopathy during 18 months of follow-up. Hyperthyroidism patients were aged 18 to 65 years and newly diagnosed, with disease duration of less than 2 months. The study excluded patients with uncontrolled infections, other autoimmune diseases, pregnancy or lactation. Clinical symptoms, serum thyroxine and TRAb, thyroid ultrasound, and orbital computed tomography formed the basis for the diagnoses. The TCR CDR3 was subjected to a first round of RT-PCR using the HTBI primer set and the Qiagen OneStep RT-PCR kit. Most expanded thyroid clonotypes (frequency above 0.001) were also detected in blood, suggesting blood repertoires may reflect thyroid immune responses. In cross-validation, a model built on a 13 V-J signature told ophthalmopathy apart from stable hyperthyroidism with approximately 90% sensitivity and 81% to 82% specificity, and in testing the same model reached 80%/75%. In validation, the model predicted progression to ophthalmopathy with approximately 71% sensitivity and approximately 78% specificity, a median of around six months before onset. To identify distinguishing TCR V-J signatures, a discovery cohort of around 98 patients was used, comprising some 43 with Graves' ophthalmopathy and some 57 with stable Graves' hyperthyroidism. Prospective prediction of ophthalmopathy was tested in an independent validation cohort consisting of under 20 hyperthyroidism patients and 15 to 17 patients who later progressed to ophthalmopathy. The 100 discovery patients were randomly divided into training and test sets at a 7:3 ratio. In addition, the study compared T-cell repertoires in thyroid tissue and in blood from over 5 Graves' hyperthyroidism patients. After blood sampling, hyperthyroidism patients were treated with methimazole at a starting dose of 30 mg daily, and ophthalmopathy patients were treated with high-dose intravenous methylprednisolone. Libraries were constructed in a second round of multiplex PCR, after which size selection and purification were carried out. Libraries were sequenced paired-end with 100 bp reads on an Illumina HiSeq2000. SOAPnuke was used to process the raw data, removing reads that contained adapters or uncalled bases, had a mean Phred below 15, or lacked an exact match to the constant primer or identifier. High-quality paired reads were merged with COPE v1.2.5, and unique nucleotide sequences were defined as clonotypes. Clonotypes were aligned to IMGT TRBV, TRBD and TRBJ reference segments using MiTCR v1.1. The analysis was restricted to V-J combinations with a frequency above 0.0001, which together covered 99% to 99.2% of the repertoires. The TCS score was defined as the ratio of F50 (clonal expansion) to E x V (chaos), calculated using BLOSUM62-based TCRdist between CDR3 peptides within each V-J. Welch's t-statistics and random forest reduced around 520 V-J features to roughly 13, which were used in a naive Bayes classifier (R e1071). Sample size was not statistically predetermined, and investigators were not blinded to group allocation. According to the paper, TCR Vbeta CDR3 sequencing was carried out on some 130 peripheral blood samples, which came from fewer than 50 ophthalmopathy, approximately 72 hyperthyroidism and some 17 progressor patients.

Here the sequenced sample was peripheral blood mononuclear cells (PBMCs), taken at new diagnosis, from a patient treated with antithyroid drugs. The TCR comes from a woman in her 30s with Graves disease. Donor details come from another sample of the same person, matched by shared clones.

The bases read TGCAGTGCTCGGACAGCCAATAATGAAAAACTGTTTTTT. It specifies CSARTANNEKLFF. This chain joins TRBV20-1 to TRBJ1-4, and possibly TRBD1, on 6 matching bases. Via the germline V gene (reference sequence), CDR1 is DFQATT and CDR2 SNEGSKA. The V and J ends are trimmed by 5 bases and 4 bases, leaving 11 bases between them. The CDR3 measures 13 amino acids from cysteine to phenylalanine. Only the CDR3 part of the read is kept: 39 bases, read in frame from the first base.